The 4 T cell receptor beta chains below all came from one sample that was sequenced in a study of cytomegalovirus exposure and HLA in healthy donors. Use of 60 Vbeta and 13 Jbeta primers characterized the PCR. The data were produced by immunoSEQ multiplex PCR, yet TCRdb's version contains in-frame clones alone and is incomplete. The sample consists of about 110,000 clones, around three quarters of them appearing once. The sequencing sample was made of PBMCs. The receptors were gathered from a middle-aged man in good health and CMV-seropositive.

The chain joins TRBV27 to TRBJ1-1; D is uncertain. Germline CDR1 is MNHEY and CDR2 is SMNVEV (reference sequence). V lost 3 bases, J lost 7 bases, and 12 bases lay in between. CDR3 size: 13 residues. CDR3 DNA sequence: TGTGCCAGCAGTTTTAGAGAGAACCGTGAAGCTTTCTTT. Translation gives CASSFRENREAFF.

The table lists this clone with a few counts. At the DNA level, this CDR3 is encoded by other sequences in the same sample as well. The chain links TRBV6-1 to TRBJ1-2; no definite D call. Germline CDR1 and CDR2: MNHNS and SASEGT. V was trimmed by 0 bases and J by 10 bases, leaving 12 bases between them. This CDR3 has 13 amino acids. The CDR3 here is CASSEALNGDYTF. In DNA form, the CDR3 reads TGTGCCAGCAGTGAAGCTCTTAATGGAGACTACACCTTC.

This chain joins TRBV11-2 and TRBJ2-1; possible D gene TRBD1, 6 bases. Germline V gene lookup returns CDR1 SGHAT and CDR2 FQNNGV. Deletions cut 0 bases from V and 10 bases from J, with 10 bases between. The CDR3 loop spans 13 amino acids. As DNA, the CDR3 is TGTGCCAGCAGCTTAGACCTGGACAGCGAGCAGTTCTTC. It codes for CASSLDLDSEQFF.

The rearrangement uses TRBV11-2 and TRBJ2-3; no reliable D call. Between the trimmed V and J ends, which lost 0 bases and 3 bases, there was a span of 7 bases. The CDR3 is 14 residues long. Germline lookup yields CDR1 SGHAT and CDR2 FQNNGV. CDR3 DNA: TGTGCCAGCAGCTTAGATACTACAACAGATACGCAGTATTTT. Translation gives CASSLDTTTDTQYF.